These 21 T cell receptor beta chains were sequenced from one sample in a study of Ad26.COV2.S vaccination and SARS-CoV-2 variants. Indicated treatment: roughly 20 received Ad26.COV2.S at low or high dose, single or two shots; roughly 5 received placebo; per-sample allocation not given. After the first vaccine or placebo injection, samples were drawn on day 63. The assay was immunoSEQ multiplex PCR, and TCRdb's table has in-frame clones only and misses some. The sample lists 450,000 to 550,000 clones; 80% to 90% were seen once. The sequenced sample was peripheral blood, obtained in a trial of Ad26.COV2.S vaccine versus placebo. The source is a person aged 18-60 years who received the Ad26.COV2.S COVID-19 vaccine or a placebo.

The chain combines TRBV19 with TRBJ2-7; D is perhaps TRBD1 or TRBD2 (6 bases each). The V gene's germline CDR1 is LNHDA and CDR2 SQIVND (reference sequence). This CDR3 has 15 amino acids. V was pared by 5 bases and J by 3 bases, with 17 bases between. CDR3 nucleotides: TGTGCCAGTAGTTTCGACGGGGGCGTAAACTACGAGCAGTACTTC. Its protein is CASSFDGGVNYEQYF. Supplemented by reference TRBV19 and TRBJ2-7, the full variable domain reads DGGITQSPKYLFRKEGQNVTLSCEQNLNHDAMYWYRQDPGQGLRLIYYSQIVNDFQKGDIAEGYSVSREKKESFPLTVTSAQKNPTAFYLCASSFDGGVNYEQYFGPGTRLTVT.

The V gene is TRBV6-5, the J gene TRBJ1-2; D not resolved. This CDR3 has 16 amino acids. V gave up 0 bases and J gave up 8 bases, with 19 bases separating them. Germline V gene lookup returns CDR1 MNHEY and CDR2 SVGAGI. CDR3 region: CASSYSMSSSSGGYTF. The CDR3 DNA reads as TGTGCCAGCAGTTACTCGATGTCTTCGTCGTCGGGGGGCTACACCTTC.

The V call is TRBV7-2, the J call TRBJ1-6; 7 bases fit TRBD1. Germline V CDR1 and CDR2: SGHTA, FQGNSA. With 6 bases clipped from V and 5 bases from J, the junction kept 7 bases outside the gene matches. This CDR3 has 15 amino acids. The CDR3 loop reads CASSLGTADNSPLHF. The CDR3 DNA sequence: TGTGCCAGCAGTCTAGGGACAGCAGATAATTCACCCCTCCACTTT.

CDR3 sequence (DNA): TGTGCCAGTAGTATACCACGTGGGGGGAACCGCCGGAGAGATAGCACAGATACGCAGTATTTT. Residues: CASSIPRGGNRRRDSTDTQYF. This rearrangement joins TRBV19 to TRBJ2-3; weak D call: TRBD2 (6 bases). Germline assignment: CDR1 LNHDA and CDR2 SQIVND (reference sequence). This CDR3 comprises 21 residues. Trimming stripped 2 bases from V and 0 bases from J, with 27 bases between.

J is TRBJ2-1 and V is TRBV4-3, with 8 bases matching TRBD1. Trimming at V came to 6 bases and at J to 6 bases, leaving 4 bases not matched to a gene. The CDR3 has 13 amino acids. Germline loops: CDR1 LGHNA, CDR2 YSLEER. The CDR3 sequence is CASSYRGVNEQFF. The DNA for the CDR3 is TGCGCCAGCAGTTACAGGGGGGTCAATGAGCAGTTCTTC.

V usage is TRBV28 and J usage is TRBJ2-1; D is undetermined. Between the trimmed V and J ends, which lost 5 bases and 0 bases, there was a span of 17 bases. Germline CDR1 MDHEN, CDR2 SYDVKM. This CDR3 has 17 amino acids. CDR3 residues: CASSPTHGRPSYNEQFF. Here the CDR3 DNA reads TGTGCCAGCAGTCCCACCCACGGCCGCCCCTCCTACAATGAGCAGTTCTTC.

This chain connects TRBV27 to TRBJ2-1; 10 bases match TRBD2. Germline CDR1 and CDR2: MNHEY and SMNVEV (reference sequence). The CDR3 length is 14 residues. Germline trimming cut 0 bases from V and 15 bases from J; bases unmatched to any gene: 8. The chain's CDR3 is CASSLSASGRGGFF. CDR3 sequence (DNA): TGTGCCAGCAGTTTATCAGCTAGCGGGAGAGGTGGGTTCTTC.

The CDR3 DNA sequence: TGTGCCAGCAGGCAGGGATTGACAGGGTTACATGAGCAGTTCTTC. It codes for CASRQGLTGLHEQFF. The chain uses TRBV6-5 and TRBJ2-1; TRBD1 aligns across 7 bases. CDR3 size: 15 residues. After removal of 6 bases from V and 8 bases from J, the junction contained 13 bases not matched to a gene. The germline gives CDR1 MNHEY, CDR2 SVGAGI.

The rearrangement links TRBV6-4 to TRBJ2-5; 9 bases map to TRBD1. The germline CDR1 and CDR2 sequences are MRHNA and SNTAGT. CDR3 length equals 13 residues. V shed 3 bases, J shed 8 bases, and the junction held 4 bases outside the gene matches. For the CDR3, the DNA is TGTGCCAGCAGTGAGACAGGGGGGGCTACCCAGTACTTC. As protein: CASSETGGATQYF.

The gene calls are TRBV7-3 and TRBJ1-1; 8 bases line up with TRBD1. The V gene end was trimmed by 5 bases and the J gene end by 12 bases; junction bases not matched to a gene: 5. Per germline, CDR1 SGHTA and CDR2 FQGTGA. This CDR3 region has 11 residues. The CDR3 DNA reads TGTGCCAGCAGCGGCGGACAGGGAACTTTCTTT. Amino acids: CASSGGQGTFF.

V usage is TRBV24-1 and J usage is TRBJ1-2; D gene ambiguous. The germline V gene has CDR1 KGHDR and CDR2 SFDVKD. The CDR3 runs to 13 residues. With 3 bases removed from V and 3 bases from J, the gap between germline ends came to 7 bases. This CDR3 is CATSDGRDYGYTF. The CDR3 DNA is TGTGCCACCAGTGATGGGCGGGACTATGGCTACACCTTC.

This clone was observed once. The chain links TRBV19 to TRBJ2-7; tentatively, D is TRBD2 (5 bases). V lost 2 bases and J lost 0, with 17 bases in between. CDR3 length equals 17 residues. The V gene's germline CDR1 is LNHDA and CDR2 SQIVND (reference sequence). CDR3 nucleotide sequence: TGTGCCAGTAGTATATTTAGTGGAGGAGGAAGCTCCTACGAGCAGTACTTC. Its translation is CASSIFSGGGSSYEQYF.

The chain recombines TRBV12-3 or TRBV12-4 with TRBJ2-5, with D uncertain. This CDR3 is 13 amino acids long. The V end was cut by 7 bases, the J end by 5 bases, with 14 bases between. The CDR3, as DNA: TGTGCCAGCAAGCTGGGTGGGCCGGAGACCCAGTACTTC. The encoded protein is CASKLGGPETQYF.

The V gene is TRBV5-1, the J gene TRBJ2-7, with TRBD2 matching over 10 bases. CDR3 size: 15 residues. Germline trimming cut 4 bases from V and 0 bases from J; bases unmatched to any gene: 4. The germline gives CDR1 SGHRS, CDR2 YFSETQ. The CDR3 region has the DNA TGCGCCAGCAGCCCCCCTAGCGGGAGCTCCTACGAGCAGTACTTC. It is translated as CASSPPSGSSYEQYF.

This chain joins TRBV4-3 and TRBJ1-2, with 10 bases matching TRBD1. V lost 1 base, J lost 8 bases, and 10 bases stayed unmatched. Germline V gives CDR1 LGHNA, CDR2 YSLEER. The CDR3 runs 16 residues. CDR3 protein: CASSQALDRGRGGYTF. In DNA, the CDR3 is TGCGCCAGCAGCCAAGCCCTAGACAGGGGGCGCGGGGGCTACACCTTC.

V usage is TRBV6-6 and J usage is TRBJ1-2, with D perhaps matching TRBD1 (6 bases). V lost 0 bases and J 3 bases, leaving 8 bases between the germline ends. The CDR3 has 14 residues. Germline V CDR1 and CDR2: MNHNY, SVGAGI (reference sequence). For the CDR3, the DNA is TGTGCCAGCAGTTACTCGCAGGGGCACTATGGCTACACCTTC. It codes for CASSYSQGHYGYTF.

The CDR3 coding sequence is TGTGCCAGCAGTTTACAGACAGGGGTTTTAGGAGAGCAGTACTTC. Translation: CASSLQTGVLGEQYF. The chain links TRBV28 to TRBJ2-7, with TRBD1 matching 8 bases. The germline V gene encodes CDR1 MDHEN and CDR2 SYDVKM. V trimming: 2 bases; J trimming: 7 bases; junction bases outside the gene matches: 10. CDR3 size: 15 residues.

The CDR3 region has the DNA TGTGCCAGCCAACAATGGACAGGTCGCGGTTCACCCCTCCACTTT. It is translated as CASQQWTGRGSPLHF. This chain links TRBV7-9 with TRBJ1-6; 7 nucleotides agree with TRBD1. This CDR3 is 15 amino acids long. V trimming: 8 bases; J trimming: 9 bases; junction bases outside the gene matches: 13. Looked up from germline, CDR1 is SEHNR and CDR2 is FQNEAQ (reference sequence).

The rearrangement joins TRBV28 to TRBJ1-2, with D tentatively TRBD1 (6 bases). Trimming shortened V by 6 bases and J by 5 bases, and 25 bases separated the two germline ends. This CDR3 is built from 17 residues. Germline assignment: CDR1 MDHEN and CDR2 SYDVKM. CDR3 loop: CASSPGAGPAGYYGYTF. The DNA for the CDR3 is TGTGCCAGCAGCCCGGGGGCGGGCCCGGCGGGTTATTATGGCTACACCTTC.

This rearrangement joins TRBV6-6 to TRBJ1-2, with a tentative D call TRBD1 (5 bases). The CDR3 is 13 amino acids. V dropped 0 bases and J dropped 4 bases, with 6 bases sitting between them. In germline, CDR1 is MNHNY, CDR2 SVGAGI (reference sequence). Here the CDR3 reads CASSYSGTYGYTF. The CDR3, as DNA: TGTGCCAGCAGTTACTCGGGGACCTATGGCTACACCTTC.

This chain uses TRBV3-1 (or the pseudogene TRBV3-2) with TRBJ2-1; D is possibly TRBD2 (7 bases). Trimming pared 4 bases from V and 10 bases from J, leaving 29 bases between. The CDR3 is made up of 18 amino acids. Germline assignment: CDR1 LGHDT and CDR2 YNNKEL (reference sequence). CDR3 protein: CASSPARTSSGGGTEQFF. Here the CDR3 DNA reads TGTGCCAGCAGCCCGGCGAGAACCTCTAGCGGTGGGGGCACCGAGCAGTTCTTC.